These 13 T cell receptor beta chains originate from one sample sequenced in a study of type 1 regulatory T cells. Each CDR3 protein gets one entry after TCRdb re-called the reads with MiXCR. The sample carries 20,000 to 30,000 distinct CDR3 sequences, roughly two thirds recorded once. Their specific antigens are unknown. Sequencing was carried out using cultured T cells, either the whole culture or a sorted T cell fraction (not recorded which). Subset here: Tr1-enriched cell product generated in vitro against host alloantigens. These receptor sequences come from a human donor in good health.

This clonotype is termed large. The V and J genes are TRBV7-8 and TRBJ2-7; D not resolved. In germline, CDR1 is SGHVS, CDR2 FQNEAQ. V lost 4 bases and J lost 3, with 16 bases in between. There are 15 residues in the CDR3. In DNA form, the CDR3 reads TGTGCCAGCAGCTACGGCCTGCTTCAATTCTACGAGCAGTACTTC. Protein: CASSYGLLQFYEQYF.

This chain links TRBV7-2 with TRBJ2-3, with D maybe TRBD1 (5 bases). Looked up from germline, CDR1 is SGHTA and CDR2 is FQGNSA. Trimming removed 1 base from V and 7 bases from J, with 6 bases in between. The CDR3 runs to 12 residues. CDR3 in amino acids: CASSLEGNTQYF. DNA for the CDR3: TGTGCCAGCAGCTTAGAGGGGAATACGCAGTATTTT.

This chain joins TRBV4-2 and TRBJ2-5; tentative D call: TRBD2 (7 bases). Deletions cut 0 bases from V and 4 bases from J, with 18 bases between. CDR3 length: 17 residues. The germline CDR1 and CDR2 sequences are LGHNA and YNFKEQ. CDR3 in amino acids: CASSQDLGGVGGETQYF. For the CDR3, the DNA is TGTGCCAGCAGCCAAGATCTAGGGGGGGTCGGAGGAGAGACCCAGTACTTC.

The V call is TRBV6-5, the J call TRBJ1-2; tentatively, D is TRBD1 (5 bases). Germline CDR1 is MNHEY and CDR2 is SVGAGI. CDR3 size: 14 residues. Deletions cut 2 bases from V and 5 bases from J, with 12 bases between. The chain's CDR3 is CASSYIGAEYGYTF. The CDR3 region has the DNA TGTGCCAGCAGTTACATAGGGGCCGAGTATGGCTACACCTTC.

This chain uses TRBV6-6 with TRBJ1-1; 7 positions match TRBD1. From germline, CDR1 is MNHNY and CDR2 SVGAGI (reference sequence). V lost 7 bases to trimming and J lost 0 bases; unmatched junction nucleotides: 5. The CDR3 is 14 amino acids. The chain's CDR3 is CASKTGQMNTEAFF. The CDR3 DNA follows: TGTGCCAGCAAAACGGGACAGATGAACACTGAAGCTTTCTTT.

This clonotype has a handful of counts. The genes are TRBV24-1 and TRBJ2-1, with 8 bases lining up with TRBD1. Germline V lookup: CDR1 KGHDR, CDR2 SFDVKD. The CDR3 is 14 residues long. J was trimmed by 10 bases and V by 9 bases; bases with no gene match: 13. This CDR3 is CATARQGAFNEQFF. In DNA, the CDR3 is TGTGCCACCGCCCGCCAGGGGGCGTTTAACGAGCAGTTCTTC.

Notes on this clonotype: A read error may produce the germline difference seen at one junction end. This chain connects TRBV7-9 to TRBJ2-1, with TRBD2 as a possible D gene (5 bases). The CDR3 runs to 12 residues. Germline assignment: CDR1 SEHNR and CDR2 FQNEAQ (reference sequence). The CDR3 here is CASSLGLGVDIF. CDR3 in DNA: TGTGCCAGCAGCTTAGGCCTCGGGGTGGATATCTTC.

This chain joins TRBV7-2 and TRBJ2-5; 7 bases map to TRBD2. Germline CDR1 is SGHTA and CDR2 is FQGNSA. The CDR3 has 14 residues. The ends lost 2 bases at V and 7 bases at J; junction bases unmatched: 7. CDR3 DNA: TGTGCCAGCAGCTTAAATGCGCCGGGGGGGACCCAGTACTTC. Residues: CASSLNAPGGTQYF.

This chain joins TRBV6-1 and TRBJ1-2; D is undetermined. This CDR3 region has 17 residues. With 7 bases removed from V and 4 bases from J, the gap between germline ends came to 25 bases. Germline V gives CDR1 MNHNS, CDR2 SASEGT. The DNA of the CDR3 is TGTGCCAGCACCTTCCAGGCGGAACGACTGACGGGCTATGGCTACACCTTC. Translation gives CASTFQAERLTGYGYTF.

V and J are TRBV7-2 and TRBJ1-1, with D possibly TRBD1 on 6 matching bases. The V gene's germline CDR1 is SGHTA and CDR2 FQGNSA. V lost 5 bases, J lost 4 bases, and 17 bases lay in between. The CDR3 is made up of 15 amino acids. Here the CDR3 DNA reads TGTGCCAGCAGCCAAAGGGGGGGACGATTCACTGAAGCTTTCTTT. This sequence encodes CASSQRGGRFTEAFF.

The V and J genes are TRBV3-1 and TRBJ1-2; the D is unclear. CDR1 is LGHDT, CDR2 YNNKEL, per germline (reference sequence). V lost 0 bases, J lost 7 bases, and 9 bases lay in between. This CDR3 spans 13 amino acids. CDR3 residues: CASSQDRTTGYTF. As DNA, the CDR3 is TGTGCCAGCAGCCAAGACAGAACTACTGGCTACACCTTC.

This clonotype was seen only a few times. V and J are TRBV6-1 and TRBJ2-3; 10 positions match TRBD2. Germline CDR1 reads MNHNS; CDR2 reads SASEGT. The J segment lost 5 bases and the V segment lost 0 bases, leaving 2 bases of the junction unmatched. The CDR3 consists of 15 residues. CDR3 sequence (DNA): TGTGCCAGCAGTGAAGCCGGACTAGCGGTAGATACGCAGTATTTT. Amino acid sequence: CASSEAGLAVDTQYF.

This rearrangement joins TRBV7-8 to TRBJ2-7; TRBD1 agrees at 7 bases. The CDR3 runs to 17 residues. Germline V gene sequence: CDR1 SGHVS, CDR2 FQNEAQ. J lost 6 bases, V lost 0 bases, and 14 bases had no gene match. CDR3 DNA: TGTGCCAGCAGCTTAGCGCCTTGGGACAGAGGTTCGGGCGAGCAGTACTTC. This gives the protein CASSLAPWDRGSGEQYF.